This passage covers 17 T cell receptor beta chains from one sample sequenced in a study of shared clonotypes between healthy human individuals. Using immunoSEQ multiplex PCR, the repertoire was profiled, and TCRdb retains in-frame clones only, with some absent. This table holds 85,000 to 100,000 clones, approximately 61% found once. The sequencing input was memory CD8+ T cells sorted from blood. Subset meaning: CD45RO+ cells pooled with CCR7-negative TemRA cells. The receptor set was obtained from a man aged 25 to 40 in good health.

The chain joins TRBV11-2 to TRBJ2-7; D gene uncertain. Germline CDR1 and CDR2: SGHAT and FQNNGV. Between the trimmed V and J ends, which lost 8 bases and 0 bases, there was a span of 8 bases. The CDR3 is 12 amino acids. CDR3 bases: TGTGCCAGCGACCGGGTCTCCTACGAGCAGTACTTC. This gives the protein CASDRVSYEQYF.

The CDR3 DNA is TGTGCCAGCACCCCTCGCACTAGCGGCCTCTACGAGCAGTACTTC. Amino acid sequence: CASTPRTSGLYEQYF. The V gene is TRBV5-8, the J gene TRBJ2-7, with TRBD2 matching over 8 bases. Unmatched junction bases numbered 11, after V lost 6 bases and J lost 3 bases. This CDR3 region has 15 residues. CDR1 and CDR2 from the germline V gene are SGHTS and YDEGEE.

Worth noting for this clone: The sample contains more than one DNA sequence encoding this CDR3. This chain links TRBV25-1 with TRBJ1-3; D unresolved. Per germline, CDR1 MGHDK and CDR2 SYGVNS. This CDR3 contains 14 residues. Trimming pared 3 bases from V and 0 bases from J, leaving 6 bases between. The CDR3 nucleotides are TGTGCCAGCAGTGAGGAACGCTCTGGAAACACCATATATTTT. Translation: CASSEERSGNTIYF.

This chain connects TRBV15 to TRBJ1-2; no clear D. Per the germline V gene, CDR1 is LNHNV and CDR2 is YYDKDF (reference sequence). V lost 0 bases to trimming and J lost 4 bases, with 9 bases between them. CDR3 length: 14 residues. Here the CDR3 DNA reads TGTGCCACCAGCAGAGATTTAGGGTTCTATGGCTACACCTTC. Protein sequence: CATSRDLGFYGYTF.

The chain joins TRBV7-3 to TRBJ2-1; TRBD2 agrees at 10 bases. J gave up 5 bases and V 3 bases, and 7 bases lay outside the gene matches. This CDR3 has 16 residues. The V gene's germline CDR1 is SGHTA and CDR2 FQGTGA. Here the CDR3 reads CASSFPGTSVDNEQFF. The CDR3 DNA follows: TGTGCCAGCAGCTTCCCCGGGACTAGCGTGGACAATGAGCAGTTCTTC.

This clone was seen only a few times. This sequence joins TRBV19 and TRBJ2-1; possibly TRBD1 or TRBD2 for D (5 bases each). The CDR3 loop spans 12 amino acids. The V gene lost 2 bases and the J gene lost 10 bases, with 9 bases spanning the gap. The germline CDR1 and CDR2 sequences are LNHDA and SQIVND (reference sequence). The CDR3 loop is CASSISGPEQFF. The CDR3 coding sequence is TGTGCCAGTAGTATATCGGGGCCGGAGCAGTTCTTC.

CDR3 sequence reads: CSVTTGGENYGYTF. CDR3 coding DNA: TGCAGCGTTACGACAGGGGGCGAAAACTATGGCTACACCTTC. The rearrangement links TRBV29-1 to TRBJ1-2; 10 positions match TRBD1. CDR3 size: 14 residues. Germline CDR1 is SQVTM and CDR2 is ANQGSEA. V was pared by 5 bases and J by 2 bases, with 5 bases of the junction left unmatched.

This clone came up many times. Additional DNA sequences in this sample encode the identical CDR3. This chain uses TRBV6-5 with TRBJ1-2, with a possible D match to TRBD1 (6 bases). The CDR3 extends over 14 amino acids. Germline values: CDR1 MNHEY, CDR2 SVGAGI. Trimming took off 6 bases at V and 6 bases at J, with 17 bases between the two ends. The CDR3 sequence is CASSQQGGFDGYTF. The CDR3 DNA follows: TGTGCCAGCAGCCAACAGGGTGGGTTTGATGGCTACACCTTC.

This chain uses TRBV7-2 with TRBJ2-3; 8 nucleotides match TRBD2. Germline V gives CDR1 SGHTA, CDR2 FQGNSA. Trimming took 1 base from V and 2 from J; bases not matched to a gene: 5. CDR3 length: 16 residues. For the CDR3, the DNA is TGTGCCAGCAGCTTAGATATAGCGGGAATCACAGATACGCAGTATTTT. It encodes CASSLDIAGITDTQYF.

The rearrangement links TRBV4-2 to TRBJ2-7; D is perhaps TRBD1 or TRBD2 (6 bases each). The CDR3 is 15 residues long. CDR1 and CDR2 from the germline V gene are LGHNA and YNFKEQ. V dropped 4 bases and J dropped 3 bases, with 16 bases sitting between them. The CDR3 nucleotides are TGTGCCAGCAGCCTGGAGGGGGGAATCAGCTACGAGCAGTACTTC. It yields the protein CASSLEGGISYEQYF.

The DNA of the CDR3 is TGTGCCAGCAGTTTAGGCCAGGGAATTATGAACACTGAAGCTTTCTTT. It yields the protein CASSLGQGIMNTEAFF. V is TRBV27 and J is TRBJ1-1, with D perhaps matching TRBD1 (5 bases). Germline V gene data show CDR1 as MNHEY and CDR2 as SMNVEV (reference sequence). Trimming left V 2 bases short and J 0 bases short, with 13 bases between. CDR3 size: 16 residues.

A few counts support this clone. This sequence joins TRBV15 and TRBJ2-1; 9 bases agree with TRBD1. Losses at the gene ends were 1 base for V and 6 bases for J; bases not matched to a gene: 4. The CDR3 consists of 15 residues. CDR1 and CDR2 from the germline V gene are LNHNV and YYDKDF (reference sequence). DNA for the CDR3: TGTGCCACCAGCAGAGCGGGACAGGGTAGCAATGAGCAGTTCTTC. This sequence encodes CATSRAGQGSNEQFF.

This clone has only a few counts. The rearrangement uses TRBV13 and TRBJ1-2; D unresolved. The germline V and J ends were trimmed by 7 bases and 1 base, with 19 bases remaining between them. The CDR3 runs to 16 residues. Germline V gene data show CDR1 as PRHDT and CDR2 as FYEKMQ (reference sequence). DNA for the CDR3: TGTGCCAGCACCCCTGAGGCAGCCTTATTTAACTATGGCTACACCTTC. It is translated as CASTPEAALFNYGYTF.

The J gene is TRBJ2-7, the V gene TRBV5-6; maybe TRBD2 (5 bases). The CDR3 runs 16 residues. The germline V gene has CDR1 SGHDT and CDR2 YYEEEE. V dropped 4 bases and J dropped 5 bases, with 22 bases sitting between them. The CDR3 loop reads CASSPTTVLARNEQYF. The CDR3 coding sequence is TGTGCCAGCAGCCCGACTACAGTTCTGGCGAGGAACGAGCAGTACTTC.

V and J are TRBV28 and TRBJ1-5; D might be TRBD1 (6 bases). The CDR3 spans 14 residues. Per germline, CDR1 MDHEN and CDR2 SYDVKM. V was cut by 2 bases and J by 7 bases, with 12 bases left in between. The CDR3 bases are TGTGCCAGCAGTTTAAGGGGAGGGGGACAGCCCCAGCATTTT. This gives the protein CASSLRGGGQPQHF. The full variable domain, completed using reference TRBV28 and TRBJ1-5, is DVKVTQSSRYLVKRTGEKVFLECVQDMDHENMFWYRQDPGLGLRLIYFSYDVKMKEKGDIPEGYSVSREKKERFSLILESASTNQTSMYLCASSLRGGGQPQHFGDGTRLSIL.

The table lists this clone with many counts. This chain connects TRBV4-1 to TRBJ2-3; 7 nucleotides align to TRBD1. The CDR3 length is 15 residues. Germline lookup yields CDR1 MGHRA and CDR2 YSYEKL. Germline trimming cut 4 bases from V and 3 bases from J; bases unmatched to any gene: 7. For the CDR3, the DNA is TGCGCCAGCAGCCCGAAACAGGGGCGGACAGATACGCAGTATTTT. Its translation: CASSPKQGRTDTQYF.

The rearrangement joins TRBV27 to TRBJ2-7; D gene uncertain. With 8 bases removed from V and 6 bases from J, the gap between germline ends came to 5 bases. Germline V gives CDR1 MNHEY, CDR2 SMNVEV (reference sequence). The CDR3 is 9 amino acids. This chain's CDR3 is CASGPEQYF. DNA for the CDR3: TGTGCCAGCGGGCCCGAGCAGTACTTC.